This is a list of T cell receptor beta chains from one sample in a study of blood T cells in healthy people across ages. TCRdb re-derived calls from the 5' RACE reads in MiXCR, one entry per CDR3 protein. The sample lists roughly 1,300,000 distinct CDR3 sequences; approximately 59% were seen once. The source material was blood. The receptors come from a young man in good health. CDR3s include the opening cysteine and the closing phenylalanine or tryptophan. The D gene is left open where the match is weak. For some rows the clone size is stated as once, few or many, or as a class when expanded; others skip it.

clone_size: -
d_call: TRBD2
j_call: TRBJ2-3
v_call: TRBV20-1
cdr3_nt: TGCAGTGCTAGCCCTAGCGGGACCGATTCGTATTTT
cdr3_aa: CSASPSGTDSYF

clone_size: -
d_call: -
j_call: TRBJ2-4
v_call: TRBV18
cdr3_nt: TGTGCCAGCTCACCACTGGGTTCTCCTACCAAAAACATTCAGTACTTC
cdr3_aa: CASSPLGSPTKNIQYF

clone_size: few
d_call: -
j_call: TRBJ1-2
v_call: TRBV20-1
cdr3_nt: TGCAGTGCTAGAGATCTTGGAGGGGCTAACTATGGCTACACCTTC
cdr3_aa: CSARDLGGANYGYTF

clone_size: -
d_call: TRBD2
j_call: TRBJ2-7
v_call: TRBV5-1
cdr3_nt: TGCACCAGCAGCAACGCCCGGACTAGCGGGGTGTCCTACGAGCAGTACTTC
cdr3_aa: CTSSNARTSGVSYEQYF

clone_size: -
d_call: TRBD2
j_call: TRBJ2-1
v_call: TRBV5-6
cdr3_nt: TGTGCCAGCAGCTTCGGACTAGGGATGGGTGAGCAGTTCTTC
cdr3_aa: CASSFGLGMGEQFF

clone_size: -
d_call: TRBD1
j_call: TRBJ2-7
v_call: TRBV20-1
cdr3_nt: TGCAGTGCCCCGGGACAGGGTGGAAACTACGAGCAGTACTTC
cdr3_aa: CSAPGQGGNYEQYF

clone_size: -
d_call: TRBD2
j_call: TRBJ2-7
v_call: TRBV4-1
cdr3_nt: TGCGCCAACAGCAGGACTACTAGCGGAGCCTACGAGCAGTACTTC
cdr3_aa: CANSRTTSGAYEQYF

clone_size: -
d_call: -
j_call: TRBJ2-3
v_call: TRBV3-1
cdr3_nt: TGTGCCAGCAGCCAGGGGGGGGCACACACAGATACGCAGTATTTT
cdr3_aa: CASSQGGAHTDTQYF

clone_size: -
d_call: -
j_call: TRBJ1-5
v_call: TRBV4-1
cdr3_nt: TGCGCCAGCAGCCAAGTGGTCGACAGCAGTAATCAGCCCCAGCATTTT
cdr3_aa: CASSQVVDSSNQPQHF

clone_size: few
d_call: TRBD1
j_call: TRBJ2-1
v_call: TRBV7-2
cdr3_nt: TGTGCCAGCAGCCCCCACACAGGGGGTCGGTTCTTC
cdr3_aa: CASSPHTGGRFF

clone_size: -
d_call: -
j_call: TRBJ2-5
v_call: TRBV20-1
cdr3_nt: TGCAGTGCTAGAGACCATCGGGAGACCCAGTACTTC
cdr3_aa: CSARDHRETQYF

clone_size: -
d_call: TRBD2
j_call: TRBJ2-5
v_call: TRBV10-1
cdr3_nt: TGCGCCAGCAGTACTAGCGGATTCGAGACCCAGTACTTC
cdr3_aa: CASSTSGFETQYF

clone_size: -
d_call: -
j_call: TRBJ2-1
v_call: TRBV5-5
cdr3_nt: TGTGCCAGCAGCATAGGATTTTACAATGAGCAGTTCTTC
cdr3_aa: CASSIGFYNEQFF

clone_size: -
d_call: -
j_call: TRBJ1-4
v_call: TRBV28
cdr3_nt: TGTGCCAGCAGTCCCACCCTTAGGTGGCCCAAAGGTGATGAAAAACTGTTTTTT
cdr3_aa: CASSPTLRWPKGDEKLFF

clone_size: -
d_call: -
j_call: TRBJ2-1
v_call: TRBV6-1
cdr3_nt: TGTGCCAGCAGTGACACTAGGTTCTTC
cdr3_aa: CASSDTRFF

clone_size: -
d_call: -
j_call: TRBJ2-1
v_call: TRBV28
cdr3_nt: TGTGCCAGCAGTTTACCGGGGATTGACGATGAGCAGTTCTTC
cdr3_aa: CASSLPGIDDEQFF

clone_size: once
d_call: TRBD1
j_call: TRBJ1-4
v_call: TRBV18
cdr3_nt: TGTGCCAGCTCCGAAAAGACAGGGGGCTCTGAAAAACTGTTTTTT
cdr3_aa: CASSEKTGGSEKLFF

clone_size: -
d_call: -
j_call: TRBJ2-1
v_call: TRBV7-2
cdr3_nt: TGTGCCAGCAGCTTAGCGTCAGGGTTGCAGTTCTTC
cdr3_aa: CASSLASGLQFF

clone_size: -
d_call: -
j_call: TRBJ2-7
v_call: TRBV21-1
cdr3_nt: TGTGCCAGCGCCCCTACCGGGACAGGGGACTACGAGCAGTACTTC
cdr3_aa: CASAPTGTGDYEQYF

clone_size: many
d_call: -
j_call: TRBJ2-5
v_call: TRBV12-3/TRBV12-4
cdr3_nt: TGCGCCAGCAGCTTGAATCGGGAGACCCAGTACTTC
cdr3_aa: CASSLNRETQYF

clone_size: few
d_call: -
j_call: TRBJ2-7
v_call: TRBV7-9
cdr3_nt: TGTGCCAGCAGCTTAATCGGTCAAGAGCAGTACTTC
cdr3_aa: CASSLIGQEQYF

clone_size: -
d_call: -
j_call: TRBJ1-1
v_call: TRBV29-1
cdr3_nt: TGCAGCGTTGAGGAGGGATGGGTGAACACTGAAGCTTTCTTT
cdr3_aa: CSVEEGWVNTEAFF

clone_size: -
d_call: -
j_call: TRBJ1-2
v_call: TRBV6-2/TRBV6-3
cdr3_nt: TGTGCCAGTAGAGAGCCGGGGGGACCTGGCTACACCTTC
cdr3_aa: CASREPGGPGYTF

clone_size: once
d_call: -
j_call: TRBJ2-1
v_call: TRBV5-5
cdr3_nt: TGTGCCAGCAGCTTGACCTGGGGCTCCTACAATGAGCAGTTCTTC
cdr3_aa: CASSLTWGSYNEQFF

clone_size: -
d_call: -
j_call: TRBJ1-2
v_call: TRBV28
cdr3_nt: TGTGCCAGCAGTTTAGACAGGCCGTACTATGGCTACACCTTC
cdr3_aa: CASSLDRPYYGYTF

clone_size: -
d_call: TRBD1
j_call: TRBJ2-3
v_call: TRBV12-3/TRBV12-4
cdr3_nt: TGTGCCAGCAGTTTAATGGGACAGGGGACAGCAGATACGCAGTATTTT
cdr3_aa: CASSLMGQGTADTQYF

clone_size: -
d_call: TRBD1
j_call: TRBJ2-5
v_call: TRBV27
cdr3_nt: TGTGCCAGCAGTTCCCGGACAGGGCCGATCGGGACCCAGTACTTC
cdr3_aa: CASSSRTGPIGTQYF

clone_size: -
d_call: TRBD1
j_call: TRBJ2-5
v_call: TRBV28
cdr3_nt: TGTGCCAGCAGTTCGGACCGGGACAGGGGTGAGACCCAGTACTTC
cdr3_aa: CASSSDRDRGETQYF

clone_size: few
d_call: TRBD1
j_call: TRBJ2-7
v_call: TRBV29-1
cdr3_nt: TGCAGCGTTGGGTGGACAGGGAAGGCAAAAGAGCAGTACTTC
cdr3_aa: CSVGWTGKAKEQYF

clone_size: few
d_call: -
j_call: TRBJ2-4
v_call: TRBV29-1
cdr3_nt: TGCAGCGTTGTTTTGGACTCCCTAAACATTCAGTACTTC
cdr3_aa: CSVVLDSLNIQYF

clone_size: -
d_call: TRBD2
j_call: TRBJ2-7
v_call: TRBV4-3
cdr3_nt: TGCGCCAGCAGTCAAGATTGGAGCGGGGGCTACAATGAGCAGTACTTC
cdr3_aa: CASSQDWSGGYNEQYF

clone_size: few
d_call: TRBD2
j_call: TRBJ2-2
v_call: TRBV6-6
cdr3_nt: TGTGCCAGCAGTTACGGAGGGAGGGCTAACACCGGGGAGCTGTTTTTT
cdr3_aa: CASSYGGRANTGELFF

clone_size: -
d_call: -
j_call: TRBJ2-5
v_call: TRBV2
cdr3_nt: TGTGCCGGGTGGACCTTCCGGGAGACCCAGTACTTC
cdr3_aa: CAGWTFRETQYF

clone_size: -
d_call: -
j_call: TRBJ1-2
v_call: TRBV20-1
cdr3_nt: TGCAGTGCTAGAGACGGGCTTACCTTCTATGGCTACACCTTC
cdr3_aa: CSARDGLTFYGYTF

clone_size: -
d_call: -
j_call: TRBJ1-1
v_call: TRBV29-1
cdr3_nt: TGCAGCGTTATATTGACCAAGAACACTGAAGCTTTCTTT
cdr3_aa: CSVILTKNTEAFF

clone_size: -
d_call: TRBD2
j_call: TRBJ2-1
v_call: TRBV29-1
cdr3_nt: TGCAGCGTTGATGGCGGGAGGATGGACAATGAGCAGTTCTTC
cdr3_aa: CSVDGGRMDNEQFF

clone_size: few
d_call: -
j_call: TRBJ2-7
v_call: TRBV7-9
cdr3_nt: TGTGCCAGCAGCTTAAAACAGGCCTACGAGCAGTACTTC
cdr3_aa: CASSLKQAYEQYF